Listed below are T cell receptor beta chains from one sample, sequenced in a study of blood T cells in healthy people across ages. TCRdb reprocessed the 5' RACE reads with MiXCR, giving one entry per CDR3 protein. The sample lists 790,000 or so distinct CDR3 sequences; roughly 56% were seen once. What was sequenced was blood. Receptors were obtained from a man aged 40-55 years in good health. Each CDR3 is given with its conserved first and last residue. The D gene is left open where the match is weak. Not all rows give a size; the values are once, few, many and, for expanded clones, a class.

d_call clone_size j_call cdr3_length v_call cdr3_nt cdr3_aa
NA few TRBJ2-3 15 TRBV5-1 TGCGCCAGCAAGGCTCTCGGGCATAGCACAGATACGCAGTATTTT CASKALGHSTDTQYF
TRBD2 NA TRBJ2-4 15 TRBV20-1 TGCAGTGCTAGAGATGTTGCTAGCGGGGAAAACATTCAGTACTTC CSARDVASGENIQYF
NA once TRBJ2-1 13 TRBV29-1 TGCAGCGTTGGCAGGGACTCCTACAATGAGCAGTTCTTC CSVGRDSYNEQFF
NA NA TRBJ2-7 13 TRBV12-3/TRBV12-4 TGTGCCAGCATAGGACAGGCCAGGGGGGCCCAGTACTTC CASIGQARGAQYF
TRBD1 NA TRBJ2-2 18 TRBV5-5 TGTGCCAGCAGCTTGAAACTTTCCGGGACAGGGTACACCGGGGAGCTGTTTTTT CASSLKLSGTGYTGELFF
TRBD2 NA TRBJ2-3 16 TRBV10-3 TGTGCCATCAGGGTGGGTGGGACTAGCCACACAGATACGCAGTATTTT CAIRVGGTSHTDTQYF
NA NA TRBJ2-7 14 TRBV5-1 TGCGCCAGCAGCTCGGGGGACCAAGACAATGAGCAGTACTTC CASSSGDQDNEQYF
NA NA TRBJ1-2 14 TRBV12-3/TRBV12-4 TGTGCCAGCAGTACAAGCGGAGGAGTTTATGGCTACACCTTC CASSTSGGVYGYTF
TRBD1 few TRBJ2-7 15 TRBV18 TGTGCCAGCTCACCTAGACAGGGTCGGTCCTACGAGCAGTACTTC CASSPRQGRSYEQYF
NA few TRBJ1-2 16 TRBV28 TGTGCCAGCAGTCTCCACTCAGGGGTGACGACGTATGGCTACACCTTC CASSLHSGVTTYGYTF